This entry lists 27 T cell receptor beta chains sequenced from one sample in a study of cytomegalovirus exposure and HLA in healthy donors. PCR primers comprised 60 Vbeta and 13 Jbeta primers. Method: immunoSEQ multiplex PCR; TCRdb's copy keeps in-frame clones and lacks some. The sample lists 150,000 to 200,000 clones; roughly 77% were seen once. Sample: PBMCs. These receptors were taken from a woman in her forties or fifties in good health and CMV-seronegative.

CDR3 residues: CASSLGGTGGIYEQYF. CDR3 in DNA: TGTGCCAGCAGTTTAGGAGGGACAGGGGGCATCTACGAGCAGTACTTC. This rearrangement joins TRBV28 to TRBJ2-7; 12 nucleotides line up with TRBD1. The germline V gene encodes CDR1 MDHEN and CDR2 SYDVKM. The CDR3 consists of 16 residues. The J segment lost 3 bases and the V segment lost 2 bases, leaving 5 bases of the junction unmatched.

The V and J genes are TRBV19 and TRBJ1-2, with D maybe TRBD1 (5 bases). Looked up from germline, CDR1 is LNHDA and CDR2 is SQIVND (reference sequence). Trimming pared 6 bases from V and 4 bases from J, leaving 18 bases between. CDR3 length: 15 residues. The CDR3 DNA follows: TGTGCCAGTAGATCGGGGGATCGGACTTTCTATGGCTACACCTTC. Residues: CASRSGDRTFYGYTF.

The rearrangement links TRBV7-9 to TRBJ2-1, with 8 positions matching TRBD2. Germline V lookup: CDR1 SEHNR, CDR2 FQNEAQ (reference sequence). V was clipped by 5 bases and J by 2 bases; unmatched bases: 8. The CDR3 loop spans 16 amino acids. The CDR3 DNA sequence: TGTGCCAGCAGCAAGACGGGAGGGCCAACCTACAATGAGCAGTTCTTC. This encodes CASSKTGGPTYNEQFF.

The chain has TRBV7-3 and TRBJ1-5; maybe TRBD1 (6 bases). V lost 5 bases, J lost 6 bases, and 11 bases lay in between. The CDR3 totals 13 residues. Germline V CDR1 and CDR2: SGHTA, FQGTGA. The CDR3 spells CASSAGGAQPQHF. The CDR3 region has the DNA TGTGCCAGCAGCGCGGGGGGGGCTCAGCCCCAGCATTTT. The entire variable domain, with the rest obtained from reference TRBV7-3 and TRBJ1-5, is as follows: GAGVSQTPSNKVTEKGKYVELRCDPISGHTALYWYRQSLGQGPEFLIYFQGTGAADDSGLPNDRFFAVRPEGSVSTLKIQRTERGDSAVYLCASSAGGAQPQHFGDGTRLSIL.

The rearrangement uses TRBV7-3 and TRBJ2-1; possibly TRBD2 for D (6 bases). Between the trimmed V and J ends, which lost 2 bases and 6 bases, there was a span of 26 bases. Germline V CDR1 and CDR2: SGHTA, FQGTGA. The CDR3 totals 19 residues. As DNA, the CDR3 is TGTGCCAGCAGCTTATCGGGGACTTTGCCTCGTTCGCTTTTCAATGAGCAGTTCTTC. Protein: CASSLSGTLPRSLFNEQFF.

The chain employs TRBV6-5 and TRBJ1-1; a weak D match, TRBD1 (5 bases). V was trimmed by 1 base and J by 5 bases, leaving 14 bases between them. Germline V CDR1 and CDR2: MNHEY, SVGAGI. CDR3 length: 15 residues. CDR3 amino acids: CASSYWGRSETEAFF. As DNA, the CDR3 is TGTGCCAGCAGTTACTGGGGCAGATCGGAGACTGAAGCTTTCTTT.

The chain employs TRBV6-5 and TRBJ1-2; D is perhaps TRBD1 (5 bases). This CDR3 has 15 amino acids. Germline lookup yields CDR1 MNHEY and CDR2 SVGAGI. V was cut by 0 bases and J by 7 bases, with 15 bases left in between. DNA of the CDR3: TGTGCCAGCAGTTACTCGAGTCAGGGTAAGGCTGGCTACACCTTC. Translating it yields CASSYSSQGKAGYTF.

The CDR3 loop is CASSPGTMNNEQFF. The CDR3 DNA sequence: TGTGCCAGTAGTCCCGGGACAATGAACAATGAGCAGTTCTTC. The chain uses TRBV19 and TRBJ2-1, with D possibly matching TRBD1 (6 bases). Trimming left V 5 bases short and J 5 bases short, with 13 bases between. The germline V gene has CDR1 LNHDA and CDR2 SQIVND (reference sequence). The CDR3 spans 14 residues. Together with reference TRBV19 and TRBJ2-1, the CDR3 gives the full variable domain: DGGITQSPKYLFRKEGQNVTLSCEQNLNHDAMYWYRQDPGQGLRLIYYSQIVNDFQKGDIAEGYSVSREKKESFPLTVTSAQKNPTAFYLCASSPGTMNNEQFFGPGTRLTVL.

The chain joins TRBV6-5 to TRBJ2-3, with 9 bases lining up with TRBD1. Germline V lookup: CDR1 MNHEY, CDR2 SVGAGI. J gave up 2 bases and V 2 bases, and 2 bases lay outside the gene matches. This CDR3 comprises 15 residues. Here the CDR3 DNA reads TGTGCCAGCAGTTACGGGACAGGGCTCACAGATACGCAGTATTTT. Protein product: CASSYGTGLTDTQYF.

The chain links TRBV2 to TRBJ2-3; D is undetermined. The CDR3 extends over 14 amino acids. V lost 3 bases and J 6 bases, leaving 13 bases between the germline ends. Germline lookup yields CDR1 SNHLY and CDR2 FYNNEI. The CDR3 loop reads CASSDRLRRDTQYF. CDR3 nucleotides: TGTGCCAGCAGTGACAGGCTACGAAGGGATACGCAGTATTTT.

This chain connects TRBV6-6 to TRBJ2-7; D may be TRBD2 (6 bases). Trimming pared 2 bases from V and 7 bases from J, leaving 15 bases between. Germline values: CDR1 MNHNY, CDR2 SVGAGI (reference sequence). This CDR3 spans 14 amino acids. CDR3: CASSYPGLREEQYF. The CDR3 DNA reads TGTGCCAGCAGTTACCCGGGACTTCGTGAAGAGCAGTACTTC.

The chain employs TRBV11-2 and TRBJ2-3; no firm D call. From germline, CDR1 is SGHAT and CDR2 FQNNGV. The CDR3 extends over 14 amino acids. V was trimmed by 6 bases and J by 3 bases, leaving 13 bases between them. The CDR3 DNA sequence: TGTGCCAGCAGTTCCATTGCGGCAACAGATACGCAGTATTTT. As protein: CASSSIAATDTQYF.

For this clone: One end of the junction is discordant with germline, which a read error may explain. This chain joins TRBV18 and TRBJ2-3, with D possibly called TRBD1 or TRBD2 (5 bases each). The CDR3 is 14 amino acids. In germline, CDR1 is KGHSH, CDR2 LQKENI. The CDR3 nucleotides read TGTGCCAGCTCGCCACTAGGGGGCACAGATACGCAGTATTTT. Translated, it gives CASSPLGGTDTQYF.

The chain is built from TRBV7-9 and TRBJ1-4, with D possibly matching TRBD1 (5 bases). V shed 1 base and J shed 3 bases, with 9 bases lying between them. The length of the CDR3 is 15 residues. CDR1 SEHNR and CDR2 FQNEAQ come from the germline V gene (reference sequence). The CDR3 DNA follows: TGTGCCAGCAGCTTAGATCAGGGCCCTAATGAAAAACTGTTTTTT. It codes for CASSLDQGPNEKLFF.

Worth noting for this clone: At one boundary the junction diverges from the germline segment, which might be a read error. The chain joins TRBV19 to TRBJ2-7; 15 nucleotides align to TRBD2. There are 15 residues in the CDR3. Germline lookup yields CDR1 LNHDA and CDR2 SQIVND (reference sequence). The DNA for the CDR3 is TGTGCCAGTAGTCATCAAGGGACTAGCGGGGGGAGGTTGACATTC. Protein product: CASSHQGTSGGRLTF.

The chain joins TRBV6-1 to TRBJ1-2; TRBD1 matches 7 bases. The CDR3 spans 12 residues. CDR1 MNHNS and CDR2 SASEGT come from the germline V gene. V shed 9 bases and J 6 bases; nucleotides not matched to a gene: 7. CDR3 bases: TGTGCCAGTAGGGGACAGCTCGATGGCTACACCTTC. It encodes CASRGQLDGYTF.

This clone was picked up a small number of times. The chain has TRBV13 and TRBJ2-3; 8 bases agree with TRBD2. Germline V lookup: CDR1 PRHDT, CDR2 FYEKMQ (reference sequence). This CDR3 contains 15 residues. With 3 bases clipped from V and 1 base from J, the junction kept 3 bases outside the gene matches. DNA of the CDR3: TGTGCCAGCAGCTTTAGCGGGGAGCGCACAGATACGCAGTATTTT. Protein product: CASSFSGERTDTQYF.

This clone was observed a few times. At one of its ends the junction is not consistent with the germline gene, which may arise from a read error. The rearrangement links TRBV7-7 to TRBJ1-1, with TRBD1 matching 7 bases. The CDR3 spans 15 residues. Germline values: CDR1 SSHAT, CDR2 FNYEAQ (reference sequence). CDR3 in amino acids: CASSLEQQGSTEAFF. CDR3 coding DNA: TGTGCTAGCAGCTTGGAGCAACAGGGGAGCACTGAAGCTTTCTTT.

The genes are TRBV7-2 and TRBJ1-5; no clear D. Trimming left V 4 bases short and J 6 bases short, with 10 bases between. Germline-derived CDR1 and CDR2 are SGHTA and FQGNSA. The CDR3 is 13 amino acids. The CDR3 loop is CASSSNLGQPQHF. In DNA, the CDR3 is TGTGCCAGCAGCTCTAACCTCGGTCAGCCCCAGCATTTT.

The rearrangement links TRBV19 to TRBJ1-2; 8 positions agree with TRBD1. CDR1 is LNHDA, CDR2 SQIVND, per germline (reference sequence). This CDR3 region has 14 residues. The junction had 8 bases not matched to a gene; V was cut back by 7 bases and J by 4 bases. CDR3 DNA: TGTGCCAGTACCCGACAGGGGATCGCCTATGGCTACACCTTC. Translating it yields CASTRQGIAYGYTF.

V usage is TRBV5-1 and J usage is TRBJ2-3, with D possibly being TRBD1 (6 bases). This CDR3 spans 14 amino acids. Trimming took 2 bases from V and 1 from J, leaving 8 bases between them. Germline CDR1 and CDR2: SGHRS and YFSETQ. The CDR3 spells CASSFAGGTDTQYF. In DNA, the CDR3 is TGCGCCAGCAGCTTTGCAGGGGGCACAGATACGCAGTATTTT.

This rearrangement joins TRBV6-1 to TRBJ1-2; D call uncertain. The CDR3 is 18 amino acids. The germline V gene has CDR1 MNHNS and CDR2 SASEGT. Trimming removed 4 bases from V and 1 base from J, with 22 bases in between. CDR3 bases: TGTGCCAGCAGTGCAACCACCTCGAGGACCGGGATTAACTATGGCTACACCTTC. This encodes CASSATTSRTGINYGYTF.

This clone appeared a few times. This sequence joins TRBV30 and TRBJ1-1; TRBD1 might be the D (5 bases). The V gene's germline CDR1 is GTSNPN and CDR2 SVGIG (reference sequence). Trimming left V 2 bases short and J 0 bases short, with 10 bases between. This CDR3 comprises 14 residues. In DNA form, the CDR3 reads TGTGCCTGGAGTCCAGGGTACATGAACACTGAAGCTTTCTTT. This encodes CAWSPGYMNTEAFF.

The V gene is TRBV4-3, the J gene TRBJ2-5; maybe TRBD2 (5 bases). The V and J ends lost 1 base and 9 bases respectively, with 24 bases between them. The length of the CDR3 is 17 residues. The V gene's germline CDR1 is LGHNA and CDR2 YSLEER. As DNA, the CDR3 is TGCGCCAGCAGCCAAGTTTCCGCAGGAGGCGCCGCCGTTGCCCAGTACTTC. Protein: CASSQVSAGGAAVAQYF.

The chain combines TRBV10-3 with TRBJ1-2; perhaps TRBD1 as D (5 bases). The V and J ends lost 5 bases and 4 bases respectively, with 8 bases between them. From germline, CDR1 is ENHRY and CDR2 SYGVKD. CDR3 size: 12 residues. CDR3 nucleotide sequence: TGTGCCATCAGTCCCGACAGCTATGGCTACACCTTC. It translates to CAISPDSYGYTF.

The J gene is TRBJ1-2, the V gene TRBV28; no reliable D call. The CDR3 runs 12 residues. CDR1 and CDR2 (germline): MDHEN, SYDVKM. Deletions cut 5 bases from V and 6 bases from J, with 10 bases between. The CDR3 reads CASSPTGDGYTF. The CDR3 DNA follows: TGTGCCAGCAGTCCTACCGGGGATGGCTACACCTTC.

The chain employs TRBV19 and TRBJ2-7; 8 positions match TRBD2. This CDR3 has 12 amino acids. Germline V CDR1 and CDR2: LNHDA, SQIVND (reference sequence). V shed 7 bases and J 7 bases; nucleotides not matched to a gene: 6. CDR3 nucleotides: TGTGCCAGTACTCCCGGGGGGGGAGAGCAGTACTTC. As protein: CASTPGGGEQYF.